Sequencing of this T cell receptor (beta chain) was carried out in a study of T cell repertoires in cytomegalovirus infection. Study summary: In public TCR beta signatures, there were indications of both CMV infection and matching HLA type.

The trim removed 4 bases at V and 1 base at J, leaving 9 bases unmatched. The CDR3 length is 16 residues. Germline CDR1 LNHNV, CDR2 YYDKDF (reference sequence). Study-level points and caveats: Ex vivo, HLA-C-restricted CMV-specific TCR beta clonotypes prevailed over the rest of the response. Summed frequency of public TCR beta families distinguished CMV carriers with the relevant HLA.

This clonotype has a handful of counts. Its antigen remains unknown. TCRdb re-derived calls from the reads in MiXCR, one entry per CDR3 protein. The table lists about 770,000 distinct CDR3 sequences, about 27% of them singletons. The source material was cultured CD8+ T cells from PBMCs, sampled from culture after CMV antigen stimulation. The rearrangement links TRBV15 to TRBJ1-1; TRBD1 matches 7 bases. The source is a human donor in good health (CMV status not recorded). Some clones in this sample may be carry-over from other donors' samples. This chain's CDR3 is CATSTTRQGPNTEAFF. CDR3 coding DNA: TGTGCCACCAGCACAACCCGACAGGGCCCGAACACTGAAGCTTTCTTT.